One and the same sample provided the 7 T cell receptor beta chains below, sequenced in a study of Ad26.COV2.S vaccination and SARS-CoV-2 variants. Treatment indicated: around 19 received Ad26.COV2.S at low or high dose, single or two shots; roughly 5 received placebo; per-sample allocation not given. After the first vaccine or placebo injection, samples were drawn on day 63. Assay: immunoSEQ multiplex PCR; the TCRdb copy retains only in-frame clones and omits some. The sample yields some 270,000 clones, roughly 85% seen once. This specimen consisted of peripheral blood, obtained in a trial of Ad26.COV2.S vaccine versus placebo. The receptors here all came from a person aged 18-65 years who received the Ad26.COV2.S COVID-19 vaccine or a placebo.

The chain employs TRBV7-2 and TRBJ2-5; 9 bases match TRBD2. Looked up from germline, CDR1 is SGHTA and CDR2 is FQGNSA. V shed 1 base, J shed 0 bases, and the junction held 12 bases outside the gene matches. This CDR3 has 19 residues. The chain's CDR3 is CASSLEGALAGDYQETQYF. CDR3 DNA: TGTGCCAGCAGCTTAGAAGGGGCGTTAGCGGGGGATTACCAAGAGACCCAGTACTTC.

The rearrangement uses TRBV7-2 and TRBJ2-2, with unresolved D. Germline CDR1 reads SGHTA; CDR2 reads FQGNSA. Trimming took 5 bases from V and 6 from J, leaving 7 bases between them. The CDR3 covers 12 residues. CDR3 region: CASSLPAGELFF. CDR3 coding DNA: TGTGCCAGCAGCCTCCCGGCCGGGGAGCTGTTTTTT. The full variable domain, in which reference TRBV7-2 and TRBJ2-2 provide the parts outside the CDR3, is GAGVSQSPSNKVTEKGKDVELRCDPISGHTALYWYRQSLGQGLEFLIYFQGNSAPDKSGLPSDRFSAERTGGSVSTLTIQRTQQEDSAVYLCASSLPAGELFFGEGSRLTVL.

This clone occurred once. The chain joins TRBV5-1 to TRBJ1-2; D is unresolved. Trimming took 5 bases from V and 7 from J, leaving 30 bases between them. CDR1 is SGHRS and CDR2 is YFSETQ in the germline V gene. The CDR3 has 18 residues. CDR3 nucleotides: TGCGCCAGCAGGGAAGGAACCTACGGCTCGATATCTTTGGTTGGCTACACCTTC. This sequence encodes CASREGTYGSISLVGYTF.

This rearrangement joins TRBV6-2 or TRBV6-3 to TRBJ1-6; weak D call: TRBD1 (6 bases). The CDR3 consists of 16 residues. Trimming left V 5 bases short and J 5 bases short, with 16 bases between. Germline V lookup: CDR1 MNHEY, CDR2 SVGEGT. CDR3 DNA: TGTGCCAGCAGTCGAAACTACAGGGACCATAATTCACCCCTCCACTTT. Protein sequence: CASSRNYRDHNSPLHF.

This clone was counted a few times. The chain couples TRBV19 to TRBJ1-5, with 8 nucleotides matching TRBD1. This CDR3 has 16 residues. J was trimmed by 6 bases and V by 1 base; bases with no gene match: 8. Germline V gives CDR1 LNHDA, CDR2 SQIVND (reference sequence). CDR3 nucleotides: TGTGCCAGTAGTATAGGTTTTCAGGGGGCGGGTCAGCCCCAGCATTTT. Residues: CASSIGFQGAGQPQHF. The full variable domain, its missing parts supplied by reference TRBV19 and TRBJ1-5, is DGGITQSPKYLFRKEGQNVTLSCEQNLNHDAMYWYRQDPGQGLRLIYYSQIVNDFQKGDIAEGYSVSREKKESFPLTVTSAQKNPTAFYLCASSIGFQGAGQPQHFGDGTRLSIL.

The CDR3 coding sequence is TGTGCCAGCGGGCCTGGAAACACCATATATTTT. As protein: CASGPGNTIYF. This sequence joins TRBV6-5 and TRBJ1-3, with unresolved D. V lost 8 bases to trimming and J lost 2 bases, with 4 bases between them. The CDR3 loop spans 11 amino acids. Per the germline V gene, CDR1 is MNHEY and CDR2 is SVGAGI.

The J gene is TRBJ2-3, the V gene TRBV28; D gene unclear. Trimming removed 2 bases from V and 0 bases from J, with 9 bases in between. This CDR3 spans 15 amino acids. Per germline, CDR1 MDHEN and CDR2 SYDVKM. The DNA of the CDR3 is TGTGCCAGCAGTTTACGATCAGGAAGCACAGATACGCAGTATTTT. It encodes CASSLRSGSTDTQYF.